The 28 T cell receptor beta chains given below trace back to one sample, sequenced in a study of T-cell reconstitution after alpha-beta-depleted transplantation in children. Unique molecular identifiers tagged the TCRbeta library. TCRdb re-called the PCR reads with MiXCR, one entry per CDR3 protein. The sample includes about 240,000 distinct CDR3 sequences, about 25% of them seen just once. The material sequenced was PBMCs, taken before TCRalphabeta/CD19-depleted stem cell transplant. Receptors originate from a girl aged 2-10 years with Fanconi anemia, due to receive a stem cell transplant.

With respect to this clonotype: A much larger clone sits a single nucleotide away, making a read error possible. The chain has TRBV27 and TRBJ2-3, with D possibly called TRBD1 or TRBD2 (5 bases each). Germline V gene data show CDR1 as MNHEY and CDR2 as SMNVEV (reference sequence). Trimming pared 4 bases from V and 5 bases from J, leaving 22 bases between. This CDR3 region has 17 residues. The CDR3 reads CASSSYLGRAGRDTQYF. The CDR3 DNA reads as TGTGCCAGCAGTTCTTACTTGGGACGTGCAGGGAGAGATACGCAGTATTTT.

This chain links TRBV6-4 with TRBJ2-1; maybe TRBD2 (7 bases). The V gene's germline CDR1 is MRHNA and CDR2 SNTAGT. The CDR3 has 14 amino acids. V shed 0 bases and J shed 9 bases, with 12 bases lying between them. This CDR3 reads CASSDSWEGGEQFF. In DNA form, the CDR3 reads TGTGCCAGCAGTGACTCATGGGAGGGGGGTGAGCAGTTCTTC.

The chain carries TRBV20-1 and TRBJ2-1; no definite D call. The CDR3 loop spans 13 amino acids. The germline V and J ends were trimmed by 6 bases and 7 bases, with 16 bases remaining between them. Germline V CDR1 and CDR2: DFQATT, SNEGSKA (reference sequence). Here the CDR3 DNA reads TGCAGTGCCACGCGGACCTCACGAAATGAGCAGTTCTTC. Encoded protein: CSATRTSRNEQFF.

This clonotype has ten or more counts. The chain combines TRBV28 with TRBJ2-7; 8 nucleotides line up with TRBD1. V lost 6 bases to trimming and J lost 1 base; unmatched junction nucleotides: 2. Germline lookup yields CDR1 MDHEN and CDR2 SYDVKM. The CDR3 is made up of 13 amino acids. The DNA of the CDR3 is TGTGCCAGCAGGCGGACAGGGTCCTACGAGCAGTACTTC. Residues: CASRRTGSYEQYF. The full variable domain, its missing parts supplied by reference TRBV28 and TRBJ2-7, is DVKVTQSSRYLVKRTGEKVFLECVQDMDHENMFWYRQDPGLGLRLIYFSYDVKMKEKGDIPEGYSVSREKKERFSLILESASTNQTSMYLCASRRTGSYEQYFGPGTRLTVT.

This clonotype was seen a few times. J is TRBJ2-2 and V is TRBV20-1; D unclear. CDR1 and CDR2 from the germline V gene are DFQATT and SNEGSKA (reference sequence). The CDR3 is 15 residues long. Trimming pared 2 bases from V and 0 bases from J, leaving 10 bases between. The CDR3 sequence is CSARSSAANTGELFF. The CDR3 DNA reads TGCAGTGCTAGATCTAGTGCCGCGAACACCGGGGAGCTGTTTTTT.

This CDR3 reads CATTRALAGENEQYF. CDR3 bases: TGTGCCACCACAAGGGCACTAGCGGGAGAAAACGAGCAGTACTTC. The rearrangement links TRBV7-3 to TRBJ2-7, with 11 nucleotides matching TRBD2. The trim removed 10 bases at V and 5 bases at J, leaving 13 bases unmatched. The CDR3 sequence is 15 residues long. Germline values: CDR1 SGHTA, CDR2 FQGTGA.

This clonotype was detected once. The genes are TRBV5-1 and TRBJ2-3; 10 nucleotides align to TRBD1. After removal of 4 bases from V and 2 bases from J, the junction contained 7 bases not matched to a gene. Germline V CDR1 and CDR2: SGHRS, YFSETQ. The CDR3 consists of 16 residues. CDR3 region: CASSLRGTGVTDTQYF. CDR3 coding DNA: TGCGCCAGCAGCCTCCGCGGGACAGGGGTCACAGATACGCAGTATTTT.

The sample holds many counts of this clonotype. This chain connects TRBV20-1 to TRBJ2-1; 10 bases are a match to TRBD2. The CDR3 contains 16 residues. V lost 0 bases to trimming and J lost 2 bases; unmatched junction nucleotides: 4. CDR1 and CDR2 (germline): DFQATT, SNEGSKA (reference sequence). In DNA form, the CDR3 reads TGCAGTGCTAGAGAACCGCTAGCGGGGGCCTACAATGAGCAGTTCTTC. Translating gives CSAREPLAGAYNEQFF.

This clonotype has only a few counts. The V and J genes are TRBV29-1 and TRBJ2-7, with D uncertain. The CDR3 sequence is 11 residues long. The germline gives CDR1 SQVTM, CDR2 ANQGSEA. V dropped 3 bases and J dropped 5 bases, with 8 bases sitting between them. The CDR3: CSVDRGNEQYF. The CDR3 nucleotides read TGCAGCGTTGACCGTGGGAACGAGCAGTACTTC.

This clonotype was recorded many times. CDR3 sequence reads: CSVRGGGYNEQFF. The CDR3 nucleotides are TGCAGCGTTCGAGGGGGGGGGTACAATGAGCAGTTCTTC. The chain couples TRBV29-1 to TRBJ2-1; tentative D call: TRBD2 (7 bases). The CDR3 covers 13 residues. V was cut by 5 bases and J by 4 bases, with 12 bases left in between. Per germline, CDR1 SQVTM and CDR2 ANQGSEA.

V is TRBV29-1 and J is TRBJ2-7; no reliable D call. Germline V gene lookup returns CDR1 SQVTM and CDR2 ANQGSEA. V shed 4 bases and J shed 2 bases, with 6 bases lying between them. This CDR3 spans 11 amino acids. In DNA, the CDR3 is TGCAGCGTTGCAGTTCCCTACGAGCAGTACTTC. Translating gives CSVAVPYEQYF.

This clonotype has ten or more counts. V is TRBV12-3 or TRBV12-4 and J is TRBJ2-5; 9 positions agree with TRBD1. The CDR3 totals 14 residues. J was trimmed by 2 bases and V by 6 bases; bases with no gene match: 4. CDR3 bases: TGTGCCAGCAGACGGACAGGGGTGCAAGAGACCCAGTACTTC. Encoded protein: CASRRTGVQETQYF.

This clonotype was seen at least ten times. The chain carries TRBV4-2 and TRBJ2-7, with 8 bases aligning to TRBD2. Germline V lookup: CDR1 LGHNA, CDR2 YNFKEQ. V shed 0 bases, J shed 2 bases, and the junction held 6 bases outside the gene matches. The CDR3 covers 16 residues. Here the CDR3 DNA reads TGTGCCAGCAGCCAAGATTCACTAGCGGAAGCCTACGAGCAGTACTTC. Residues: CASSQDSLAEAYEQYF.

This clonotype was seen a handful of times. The chain recombines TRBV12-5 with TRBJ2-2, with D perhaps TRBD1 (5 bases). The germline V and J ends were trimmed by 8 bases and 0 bases, with 19 bases remaining between them. CDR1 and CDR2 (germline): LGHNT, FRNRAP. The CDR3 extends over 17 amino acids. The CDR3 here is CASSLAQQASNTGELFF. The CDR3 region has the DNA TGTGCTAGTAGCCTCGCCCAACAGGCGTCGAACACCGGGGAGCTGTTTTTT.

J is TRBJ2-1 and V is TRBV11-3; possibly TRBD2 for D (6 bases). The CDR3 covers 15 residues. Germline values: CDR1 SGHNT, CDR2 YENEEA. Trimming took off 4 bases at V and 3 bases at J, with 13 bases between the two ends. CDR3 protein: CASSYGGIGYNEQFF. The DNA of the CDR3 is TGTGCCAGCAGCTACGGCGGGATTGGCTACAATGAGCAGTTCTTC.

This clonotype was seen many times. The V and J genes are TRBV29-1 and TRBJ2-1; 15 bases fit TRBD2. The CDR3 has 17 amino acids. V gave up 7 bases and J gave up 3 bases; unmatched junction bases: 10. Germline V gives CDR1 SQVTM, CDR2 ANQGSEA. CDR3 region: CSALGLAGGGGYNEQFF. CDR3 in DNA: TGCAGCGCCCTGGGACTAGCGGGAGGTGGGGGCTACAATGAGCAGTTCTTC.

This clonotype appeared many times. The chain uses TRBV9 and TRBJ2-6, with a possible D match to TRBD1 (6 bases). Germline CDR1 reads SGDLS; CDR2 reads YYNGEE. V lost 0 bases and J lost 2, with 6 bases in between. The CDR3 is 15 amino acids. For the CDR3, the DNA is TGTGCCAGCAGCGTAGCAGGGGCTGGGGCCAACGTCCTGACTTTC. Protein product: CASSVAGAGANVLTF. Looking up the rest from reference TRBV9 and TRBJ2-6 gives the full variable domain: DSGVTQTPKHLITATGQRVTLRCSPRSGDLSVYWYQQSLDQGLQFLIQYYNGEERAKGNILERFSAQQFPDLHSELNLSSLELGDSALYFCASSVAGAGANVLTFGAGSRLTVL.

The chain combines TRBV28 with TRBJ2-3; 7 bases agree with TRBD2. The trim removed 6 bases at V and 4 bases at J, leaving 10 bases unmatched. Germline CDR1 is MDHEN and CDR2 is SYDVKM. This CDR3 region has 15 residues. The CDR3 here is CASRASGPGADTQYF. In DNA form, the CDR3 reads TGTGCCAGCAGAGCTAGCGGACCGGGGGCAGATACGCAGTATTTT.

V and J are TRBV5-1 and TRBJ2-3; TRBD2 matches 7 bases. CDR1 and CDR2 (germline): SGHRS, YFSETQ. The CDR3 runs to 15 residues. After removal of 4 bases from V and 1 base from J, the junction contained 6 bases not matched to a gene. The CDR3 DNA reads TGCGCCAGCAGCCCCGGACTAGGACGCACAGATACGCAGTATTTT. The encoded protein is CASSPGLGRTDTQYF.

This clonotype occurred many times. The V call is TRBV5-1, the J call TRBJ1-1; D is unresolved. Trimming removed 4 bases at V and 1 base at J, with 8 bases between. This CDR3 spans 13 amino acids. CDR1 and CDR2 (germline): SGHRS, YFSETQ. In DNA, the CDR3 is TGCGCCAGCAGCGTAACAGAGAACACTGAAGCTTTCTTT. The encoded protein is CASSVTENTEAFF.

This clonotype was detected many times. The chain uses TRBV28 and TRBJ2-1, with 10 bases lining up with TRBD1. Unmatched junction bases numbered 7, after V lost 6 bases and J lost 2 bases. Per the germline V gene, CDR1 is MDHEN and CDR2 is SYDVKM. This CDR3 has 16 amino acids. This CDR3 reads CASSSGQGRTYNEQFF. Here the CDR3 DNA reads TGTGCCAGCAGCTCGGGACAGGGGAGAACCTACAATGAGCAGTTCTTC. Full variable domain (outside the CDR3, taken from reference TRBV28 and TRBJ2-1): DVKVTQSSRYLVKRTGEKVFLECVQDMDHENMFWYRQDPGLGLRLIYFSYDVKMKEKGDIPEGYSVSREKKERFSLILESASTNQTSMYLCASSSGQGRTYNEQFFGPGTRLTVL.

CDR3 sequence: CSATENTEAFF. The CDR3 bases are TGCAGTGCAACGGAGAACACTGAAGCTTTCTTT. This chain uses TRBV20-1 with TRBJ1-1; no clear D. Looked up from germline, CDR1 is DFQATT and CDR2 is SNEGSKA (reference sequence). This CDR3 region has 11 residues. V lost 6 bases and J 1 base, leaving 6 bases between the germline ends.

This chain uses TRBV28 with TRBJ2-7; possible D gene TRBD2, 5 bases. This CDR3 spans 14 amino acids. Germline loops: CDR1 MDHEN, CDR2 SYDVKM. With 7 bases removed from V and 2 bases from J, the gap between germline ends came to 15 bases. The CDR3 nucleotides are TGTGCCAGCACCCTCGGAGGCCTTACCTACGAGCAGTACTTC. Amino acid sequence: CASTLGGLTYEQYF.

This clonotype was seen many times. The rearrangement links TRBV10-3 to TRBJ2-2; tentatively, D is TRBD1 or TRBD2 (5 bases each). The germline V gene has CDR1 ENHRY and CDR2 SYGVKD. The CDR3 length is 16 residues. Deletions cut 0 bases from V and 3 bases from J, with 11 bases between. The CDR3 is CAISESVGPYTGELFF. The CDR3 DNA reads TGTGCCATCAGTGAGTCGGTGGGACCCTACACCGGGGAGCTGTTTTTT.

This clonotype was seen at least ten times. This chain connects TRBV12-3 or TRBV12-4 to TRBJ1-2, with D unresolved. This CDR3 region has 13 residues. Trimming took off 3 bases at V and 6 bases at J, with 11 bases between the two ends. CDR3 residues: CASSFGGGNGYTF. CDR3 in DNA: TGTGCCAGCAGTTTTGGTGGAGGGAATGGCTACACCTTC.

The chain couples TRBV20-1 to TRBJ1-5; 10 bases are a match to TRBD1. The J segment lost 6 bases and the V segment lost 4 bases, leaving 6 bases of the junction unmatched. Germline values: CDR1 DFQATT, CDR2 SNEGSKA (reference sequence). The CDR3 is 14 amino acids. This CDR3 reads CSAIRQGAVQPQHF. In nucleotides, the CDR3 is TGCAGTGCTATCCGACAGGGGGCGGTTCAGCCCCAGCATTTT.

This clonotype was detected ten times or more. The chain has TRBV19 and TRBJ1-4; no definite D call. CDR3 length: 11 residues. Per germline, CDR1 LNHDA and CDR2 SQIVND (reference sequence). V dropped 10 bases and J dropped 8 bases, with 11 bases sitting between them. The CDR3 nucleotides are TGTGCCACCTCCCGAGGGGAAAAACTGTTTTTT. Its protein is CATSRGEKLFF.

This chain connects TRBV20-1 to TRBJ2-1; D is possibly TRBD2 (5 bases). V shed 4 bases and J shed 0 bases, with 16 bases lying between them. Germline V gene sequence: CDR1 DFQATT, CDR2 SNEGSKA (reference sequence). The CDR3 sequence is 16 residues long. CDR3 coding DNA: TGCAGTGCTACTACGTTTGGCGGGCCCTCCTACAATGAGCAGTTCTTC. As protein: CSATTFGGPSYNEQFF.